This record covers a single T cell receptor beta chain. Original analysis: It was from reference gene primer amplification that nucleated cell counts were estimated. Sequenced by immunoSEQ multiplex PCR; TCRdb stores in-frame clones only, minus some. That table furnishes V, J and clone size, whereas the DNA furnished D and trimming. The data contain around 100,000 clones, roughly nine tenths of them seen just once; the ten biggest clones take up around 2.1%. This entry is derived from a study of blood T cell repertoires in COVID-19. CDR1 and CDR2 from the germline V gene are SNHLY and FYNNEI. CDR3 length: 15 residues. J was trimmed by 1 base and V by 4 bases; bases with no gene match: 4.

Material: peripheral blood. The sequence derives from a man between 50 and 59 years old with active COVID-19. V usage is TRBV2 and J usage is TRBJ2-1; 7 bases agree with TRBD2. CDR3 coding DNA: TGTGCCAGCAGTGGTCGCGGGAGTTCCTACAATGAGCAGTTCTTC. Translation gives CASSGRGSSYNEQFF.